This T cell receptor beta chain was sequenced during a study of T-cell memory formation after mild COVID-19. Study-wide background: TCR clusters were mostly donor specific. Findings of the study overall: In pre-infection memory, a portion of responding clones appeared, which suggested that cross-reactive memory joined.

Trimming took 0 bases from V and 9 from J, leaving 3 bases between them. This CDR3 contains 11 residues. CDR1 and CDR2 (germline): MGHRA, YSYEKL. This clonotype has just a few counts. Its antigen is as yet unknown. TCRdb itself ran the 5' RACE reads through MiXCR, one entry per CDR3 protein. The table shows about 310,000 distinct CDR3 sequences, with approximately 15% occurring only once. The gene calls are TRBV4-1 and TRBJ2-1; D is undetermined. Sequences were obtained from PBMCs or a T cell subset sorted from them (not recorded which). This receptor was identified in a man in his late teens or twenties who had mild COVID-19 (a few samples of this study predate the infection). Cell type and time point are not known. The CDR3 region has the DNA TGCGCCAGCAGCCAAGAAGCTGAGCAGTTCTTC. Protein sequence: CASSQEAEQFF.